This record looks at one T cell receptor beta chain sequence and its context. Its antigen is not known. This entry belongs to a study of molecular identifiers for immune sequencing clone quantification. Findings and limits, study-wide: With a barcode shared among identical TCR molecules, highly expanded clone sizes could be underestimated.

The CDR3 has 14 amino acids. Germline values: CDR1 WSHSY, CDR2 SAAADI. With 5 bases removed from V and 5 bases from J, the gap between germline ends came to 15 bases. Each CDR3 protein gets one entry after TCRdb re-called the PCR reads with MiXCR. The sample carries about 500,000 distinct CDR3 sequences, roughly a fifth recorded once. The clonotype originates from a human donor in good health. Some libraries in this study had Jurkat cell RNA spiked in. Input material: naive CD8+ T cells from blood, with Jurkat cell RNA spiked in. Subset noted: FACS-sorted CD8+CD4-CCR7+CD45RA+ naive T cells. The V call is TRBV10-2, the J call TRBJ1-1; D is possibly TRBD1 (5 bases). CDR3 nucleotides: TGCGCCAGCAGTTACGGGGCCGTGGGGACTGAAGCTTTCTTT. It encodes CASSYGAVGTEAFF.